This passage covers 21 T cell receptor beta chains from one sample sequenced in a study of T cell responses to AZD1222 COVID-19 vaccine. TCRdb's copy holds only in-frame clones and misses some; the assay was immunoSEQ multiplex PCR. The top ten hold 34% of the sample, which has 25,000 or so clones, around 87% seen once. The specimen comprised peripheral blood, sampled 28 days after the second AZD1222 dose. The receptor source for this set is an adult who received the AZD1222 COVID-19 vaccine.

V is TRBV28 and J is TRBJ2-2, with 10 bases matching TRBD1. The V segment lost 5 bases and the J segment 4 bases; nucleotides outside the gene matches: 4. The CDR3 loop spans 15 amino acids. Germline V gene sequence: CDR1 MDHEN, CDR2 SYDVKM. The CDR3: CASSLRTGGTGELFF. The CDR3 region has the DNA TGTGCCAGCAGTCTCCGGACAGGGGGCACCGGGGAGCTGTTTTTT.

The rearrangement joins TRBV18 to TRBJ2-3; D unresolved. Germline V lookup: CDR1 KGHSH, CDR2 LQKENI. V lost 1 base, J lost 3 bases, and 5 bases lay in between. There are 13 residues in the CDR3. The CDR3 sequence: CASSPRVTDTQYF. The CDR3 nucleotides are TGTGCCAGCTCACCACGAGTAACAGATACGCAGTATTTT.

This clone has more than one count but fewer than ten. V usage is TRBV6-6 and J usage is TRBJ1-5, with 7 positions matching TRBD1. Germline loops: CDR1 MNHNY, CDR2 SVGAGI (reference sequence). Germline trimming cut 0 bases from V and 2 bases from J; bases unmatched to any gene: 4. The CDR3 length is 16 residues. CDR3 amino acids: CASSYSWQGGNQPQHF. The CDR3 nucleotides are TGTGCCAGCAGTTACTCTTGGCAGGGGGGCAATCAGCCCCAGCATTTT.

The chain has TRBV6-5 and TRBJ1-1; possibly TRBD1 for D (5 bases). Germline V CDR1 and CDR2: MNHEY, SVGAGI. CDR3 length: 15 amino acids. Trimming shortened V by 6 bases and J by 3 bases, and 17 bases separated the two germline ends. The CDR3 DNA follows: TGTGCCAGCAGCCGCGTGGCGGGAGGGGACACTGAAGCTTTCTTT. Translated, it gives CASSRVAGGDTEAFF.

This chain uses TRBV7-9 with TRBJ2-1, with TRBD1 identical over 8 bases. From germline, CDR1 is SEHNR and CDR2 FQNEAQ (reference sequence). V dropped 2 bases and J dropped 7; count of bases not matched to a gene: 4. The CDR3 loop spans 14 amino acids. The DNA for the CDR3 is TGTGCCAGCAGCTTACGGACAGGGAGGAATGAGCAGTTCTTC. Its protein is CASSLRTGRNEQFF.

The chain carries TRBV4-1 and TRBJ2-3; possibly TRBD1 for D (5 bases). Between the trimmed V and J ends, which lost 0 bases and 4 bases, there was a span of 8 bases. CDR1 is MGHRA and CDR2 is YSYEKL in the germline V gene. The CDR3 consists of 14 residues. In DNA form, the CDR3 reads TGCGCCAGCAGCCAAGAGCTAGGGGCAGATACGCAGTATTTT. Translating it yields CASSQELGADTQYF.

V is TRBV27 and J is TRBJ2-2, with a weak D call TRBD2 (5 bases). CDR1 is MNHEY and CDR2 is SMNVEV in the germline V gene (reference sequence). This CDR3 has 15 amino acids. V was cut by 2 bases and J by 4 bases, with 11 bases left in between. CDR3 protein: CASSLTGLSTGELFF. CDR3 sequence (DNA): TGTGCCAGCAGTTTAACCGGACTCTCCACCGGGGAGCTGTTTTTT.

The sample holds one count of this clone. The chain combines TRBV5-1 with TRBJ2-2; 8 nucleotides line up with TRBD2. Germline-derived CDR1 and CDR2 are SGHRS and YFSETQ. This CDR3 has 15 amino acids. Trimming removed 4 bases from V and 5 bases from J; junction bases left unmatched: 7. The CDR3: CASSRTSGPTGELFF. CDR3 nucleotides: TGCGCCAGCAGCCGAACTAGCGGACCAACCGGGGAGCTGTTTTTT.

The chain combines TRBV18 with TRBJ2-5; a weak D match, TRBD2 (6 bases). V was pared by 3 bases and J by 5 bases, with 7 bases between. The CDR3 consists of 12 residues. The V gene's germline CDR1 is KGHSH and CDR2 LQKENI. The CDR3 sequence: CASSPGGETQYF. The CDR3 nucleotides are TGTGCCAGCTCACCTGGAGGGGAGACCCAGTACTTC.

The gene calls are TRBV6-5 and TRBJ1-5, with a tentative D call TRBD1 (6 bases). The V end was cut by 5 bases, the J end by 3 bases, with 14 bases between. CDR1 MNHEY and CDR2 SVGAGI come from the germline V gene. This CDR3 has 15 residues. CDR3: CASSLSGGPNQPQHF. CDR3 bases: TGTGCCAGCAGTCTCAGCGGGGGGCCCAATCAGCCCCAGCATTTT.

The CDR3 protein is CASSAQRANTEAFF. Here the CDR3 DNA reads TGTGCCAGCAGTGCCCAGCGGGCGAACACTGAAGCTTTCTTT. The chain couples TRBV2 to TRBJ1-1; D ambiguous. Trimming removed 4 bases at V and 1 base at J, with 10 bases between. Germline assignment: CDR1 SNHLY and CDR2 FYNNEI. The CDR3 loop spans 14 amino acids.

The chain carries TRBV11-3 and TRBJ2-5, with D possibly TRBD1 on 7 matching bases. V lost 5 bases, J lost 5 bases, and 12 bases lay in between. Germline V gene sequence: CDR1 SGHNT, CDR2 YENEEA. There are 13 residues in the CDR3. The CDR3 spells CASSRQGGETQYF. CDR3 nucleotides: TGTGCCAGCAGCCGGCAGGGGGGCGAGACCCAGTACTTC.

J is TRBJ2-2 and V is TRBV19; TRBD2 matches at 7 bases. Germline CDR1 reads LNHDA; CDR2 reads SQIVND (reference sequence). After removal of 3 bases from V and 3 bases from J, the junction contained 7 bases not matched to a gene. The CDR3 sequence is 16 residues long. The CDR3: CASSMWGRGDTGELFF. The CDR3, as DNA: TGTGCCAGTAGTATGTGGGGGAGGGGCGACACCGGGGAGCTGTTTTTT.

J is TRBJ1-2 and V is TRBV7-9; 8 positions match TRBD1. The V gene end was trimmed by 4 bases and the J gene end by 6 bases; junction bases not matched to a gene: 10. CDR3 length: 15 residues. CDR1 SEHNR and CDR2 FQNEAQ come from the germline V gene (reference sequence). In DNA, the CDR3 is TGTGCCAGCAGCTACGACACCGGGACAGGCCATGGCTACACCTTC. It translates to CASSYDTGTGHGYTF.

This chain connects TRBV7-2 to TRBJ2-7, with a tentative D call TRBD1 (6 bases). The ends were cut back, 3 bases at V and 4 bases at J, with 16 bases in the middle. The V gene's germline CDR1 is SGHTA and CDR2 FQGNSA. CDR3 length: 15 residues. The CDR3 loop is CASSFTTGTVYEQYF. CDR3 nucleotide sequence: TGTGCCAGCAGCTTTACGACAGGAACGGTTTACGAGCAGTACTTC.

In this sample, this clone turned up a few times. The chain recombines TRBV2 with TRBJ2-3, with 8 bases identical to TRBD2. The germline gives CDR1 SNHLY, CDR2 FYNNEI. V shed 10 bases and J 5 bases; nucleotides not matched to a gene: 8. This CDR3 has 13 amino acids. The CDR3 DNA follows: TGTGCCAACGCCGGGACTAGAATAGATACGCAGTATTTT. Residues: CANAGTRIDTQYF.

V is TRBV6-5 and J is TRBJ2-1, with D maybe TRBD1 (5 bases). The CDR3 runs to 14 residues. The germline CDR1 and CDR2 sequences are MNHEY and SVGAGI. Trimming stripped 0 bases from V and 7 bases from J, with 10 bases between. The CDR3 loop is CASSYSLAGNEQFF. The DNA for the CDR3 is TGTGCCAGCAGTTACTCTCTCGCAGGGAATGAGCAGTTCTTC.

This chain uses TRBV28 with TRBJ1-2; D is undetermined. The V and J ends lost 6 bases and 2 bases respectively, with 10 bases between them. Germline V gene lookup returns CDR1 MDHEN and CDR2 SYDVKM. This CDR3 is 13 amino acids long. CDR3 bases: TGTGCCAGCAGCCGGAGGGTGAACTATGGCTACACCTTC. It specifies CASSRRVNYGYTF.

This chain uses TRBV5-4 with TRBJ2-3; D is unresolved. V lost 2 bases and J lost 8, with 6 bases in between. The CDR3 is 11 residues long. The germline V gene encodes CDR1 SGHNT and CDR2 YYREEE (reference sequence). The CDR3 sequence: CASSFGPTQYF. CDR3 in DNA: TGTGCCAGCAGCTTCGGTCCTACGCAGTATTTT.

J is TRBJ2-7 and V is TRBV7-3, with 8 positions matching TRBD1. From germline, CDR1 is SGHTA and CDR2 FQGTGA. CDR3 length equals 14 residues. Germline trimming cut 5 bases from V and 2 bases from J; bases unmatched to any gene: 5. The CDR3 nucleotides read TGTGCCAGCAGCCGCGACAGGGGCCCCTACGAGCAGTACTTC. This codes for CASSRDRGPYEQYF.

This rearrangement joins TRBV30 to TRBJ1-2; D is ambiguous. The germline V gene encodes CDR1 GTSNPN and CDR2 SVGIG (reference sequence). There are 11 residues in the CDR3. Trimming removed 4 bases at V and 1 base at J, with 4 bases between. CDR3 nucleotides: TGTGCCTGGACCAGTAACTATGGCTACACCTTC. This translates into CAWTSNYGYTF. Looking up the rest from reference TRBV30 and TRBJ1-2 gives the full variable domain: SQTIHQWPATLVQPVGSPLSLECTVEGTSNPNLYWYRQAAGRGLQLLFYSVGIGQISSEVPQNLSASRPQDRQFILSSKKLLLSDSGFYLCAWTSNYGYTFGSGTRLTVV.